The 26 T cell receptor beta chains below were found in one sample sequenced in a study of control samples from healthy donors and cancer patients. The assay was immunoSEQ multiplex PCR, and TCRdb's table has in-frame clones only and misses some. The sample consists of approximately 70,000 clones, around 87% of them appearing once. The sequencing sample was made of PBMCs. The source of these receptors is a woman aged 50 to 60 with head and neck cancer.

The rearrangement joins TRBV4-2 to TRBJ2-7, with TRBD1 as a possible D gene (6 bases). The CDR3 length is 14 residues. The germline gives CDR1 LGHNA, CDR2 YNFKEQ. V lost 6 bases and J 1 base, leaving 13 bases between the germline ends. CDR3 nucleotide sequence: TGTGCCAGCAGATTGGACAGCCGATCCTACGAGCAGTACTTC. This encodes CASRLDSRSYEQYF.

CDR3 DNA sequence: TGTGCCAGCAGTAGGGGGCGGGGGGCGAGGAGCAATCAGCCCCAGCATTTT. It codes for CASSRGRGARSNQPQHF. The V gene is TRBV28, the J gene TRBJ1-5; 7 bases match TRBD1. The CDR3 is 17 residues long. Per germline, CDR1 MDHEN and CDR2 SYDVKM. Trimming at V came to 5 bases and at J to 1 base, leaving 11 bases not matched to a gene.

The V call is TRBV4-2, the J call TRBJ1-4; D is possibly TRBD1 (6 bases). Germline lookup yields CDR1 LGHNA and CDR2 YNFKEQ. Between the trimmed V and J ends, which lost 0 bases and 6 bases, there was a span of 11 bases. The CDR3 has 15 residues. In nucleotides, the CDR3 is TGTGCCAGCAGCCAAGAACGGGGGGCAGATGAAAAACTGTTTTTT. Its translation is CASSQERGADEKLFF.

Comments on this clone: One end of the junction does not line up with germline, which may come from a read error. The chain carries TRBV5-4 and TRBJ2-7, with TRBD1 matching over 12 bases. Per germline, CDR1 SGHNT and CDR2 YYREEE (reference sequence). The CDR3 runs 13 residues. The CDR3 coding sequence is TGTGCCAGCAGCTTGGCGAGCGGGACAGGGGGCGTTTTC. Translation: CASSLASGTGGVF.

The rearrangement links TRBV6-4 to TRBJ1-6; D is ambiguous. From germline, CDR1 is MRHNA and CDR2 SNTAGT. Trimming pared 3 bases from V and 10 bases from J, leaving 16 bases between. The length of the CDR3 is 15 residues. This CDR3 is CASSESPGGRSPLHF. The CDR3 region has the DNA TGTGCCAGCAGTGAATCCCCGGGTGGTCGATCACCCCTCCACTTT.

CDR3 DNA sequence: TGCGCCAGCAGCCAACAGCTAGGGGGCATCTACGAGCAGTACTTC. Translated, it gives CASSQQLGGIYEQYF. The chain combines TRBV4-1 with TRBJ2-7, with TRBD1 identical over 7 bases. The trim removed 2 bases at V and 3 bases at J, leaving 7 bases unmatched. This CDR3 is 15 amino acids long. CDR1 is MGHRA, CDR2 YSYEKL, per germline.

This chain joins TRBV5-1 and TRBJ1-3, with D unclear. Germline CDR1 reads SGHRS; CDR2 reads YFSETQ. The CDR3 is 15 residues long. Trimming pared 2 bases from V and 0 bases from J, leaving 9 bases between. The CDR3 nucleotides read TGCGCCAGCAGCTTAGAGGGCTTCTCTGGAAACACCATATATTTT. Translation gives CASSLEGFSGNTIYF.

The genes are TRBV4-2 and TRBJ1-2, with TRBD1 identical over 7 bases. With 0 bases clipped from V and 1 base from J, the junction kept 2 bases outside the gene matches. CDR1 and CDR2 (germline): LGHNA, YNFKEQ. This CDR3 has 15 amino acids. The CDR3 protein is CASSQDGDSNYGYTF. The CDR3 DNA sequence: TGTGCCAGCAGCCAAGATGGGGACAGTAACTATGGCTACACCTTC.

CDR3 amino acids: CASSLATGSAVNTEAFF. The CDR3 nucleotides read TGTGCCAGCAGCTTAGCAACAGGGAGTGCCGTGAACACTGAAGCTTTCTTT. V is TRBV7-6 and J is TRBJ1-1; D might be TRBD1 (6 bases). The length of the CDR3 is 17 residues. Germline V lookup: CDR1 SGHVS, CDR2 FNYEAQ. The ends were cut back, 0 bases at V and 0 bases at J, with 14 bases in the middle. Looking up the rest from reference TRBV7-6 and TRBJ1-1 gives the full variable domain: GAGVSQSPRYKVTKRGQDVALRCDPISGHVSLYWYRQALGQGPEFLTYFNYEAQQDKSGLPNDRFSAERPEGSISTLTIQRTEQRDSAMYRCASSLATGSAVNTEAFFGQGTRLTVV.

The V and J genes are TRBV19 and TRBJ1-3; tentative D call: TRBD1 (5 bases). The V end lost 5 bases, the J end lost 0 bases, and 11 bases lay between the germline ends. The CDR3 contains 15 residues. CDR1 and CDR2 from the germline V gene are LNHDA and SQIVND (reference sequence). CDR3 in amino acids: CASSPQATSGNTIYF. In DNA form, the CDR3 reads TGTGCCAGTAGTCCACAGGCTACCTCTGGAAACACCATATATTTT. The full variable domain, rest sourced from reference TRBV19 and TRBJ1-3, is DGGITQSPKYLFRKEGQNVTLSCEQNLNHDAMYWYRQDPGQGLRLIYYSQIVNDFQKGDIAEGYSVSREKKESFPLTVTSAQKNPTAFYLCASSPQATSGNTIYFGEGSWLTVV.

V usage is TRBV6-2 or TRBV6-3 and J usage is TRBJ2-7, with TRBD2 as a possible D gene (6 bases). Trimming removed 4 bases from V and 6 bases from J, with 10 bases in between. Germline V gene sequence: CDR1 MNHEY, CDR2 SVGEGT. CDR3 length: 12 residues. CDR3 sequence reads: CASSFGLPEQYF. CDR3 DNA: TGTGCCAGCAGTTTCGGACTACCCGAGCAGTACTTC.

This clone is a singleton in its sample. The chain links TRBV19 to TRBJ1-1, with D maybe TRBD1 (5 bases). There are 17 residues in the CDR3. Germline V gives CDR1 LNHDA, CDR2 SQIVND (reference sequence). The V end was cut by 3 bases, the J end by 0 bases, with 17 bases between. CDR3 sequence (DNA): TGTGCCAGTAGTATTGGCCGTGGGGGGAGACTGAACACTGAAGCTTTCTTT. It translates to CASSIGRGGRLNTEAFF.

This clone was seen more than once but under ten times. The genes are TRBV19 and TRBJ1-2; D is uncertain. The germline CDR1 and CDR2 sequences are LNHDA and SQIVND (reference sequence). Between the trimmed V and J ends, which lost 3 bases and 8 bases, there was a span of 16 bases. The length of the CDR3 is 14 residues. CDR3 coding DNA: TGTGCCAGTAGTATCAGCAGAGTACTATGGGGCTACACCTTC. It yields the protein CASSISRVLWGYTF. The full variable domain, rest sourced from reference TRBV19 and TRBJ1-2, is DGGITQSPKYLFRKEGQNVTLSCEQNLNHDAMYWYRQDPGQGLRLIYYSQIVNDFQKGDIAEGYSVSREKKESFPLTVTSAQKNPTAFYLCASSISRVLWGYTFGSGTRLTVV.

Here the CDR3 DNA reads TGCGCCAGCAGTCGCACCATCAGGGGGAAAAGGACAGATACGCAGTATTTT. It encodes CASSRTIRGKRTDTQYF. V and J are TRBV23-1 and TRBJ2-3, with TRBD1 identical over 7 bases. Being an ORF, TRBV23-1 has a function that is uncertain. This CDR3 contains 17 residues. V lost 4 bases to trimming and J lost 3 bases; unmatched junction nucleotides: 13.

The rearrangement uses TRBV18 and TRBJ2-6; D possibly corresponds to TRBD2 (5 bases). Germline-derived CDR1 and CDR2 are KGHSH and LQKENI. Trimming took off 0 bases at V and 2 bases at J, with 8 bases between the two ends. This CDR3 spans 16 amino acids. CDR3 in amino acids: CASSPPGSPGANVLTF. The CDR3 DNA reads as TGTGCCAGCTCACCACCGGGGAGTCCTGGGGCCAACGTCCTGACTTTC. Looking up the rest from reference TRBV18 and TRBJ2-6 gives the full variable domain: NAGVMQNPRHLVRRRGQEARLRCSPMKGHSHVYWYRQLPEEGLKFMVYLQKENIIDESGMPKERFSAEFPKEGPSILRIQQVVRGDSAAYFCASSPPGSPGANVLTFGAGSRLTVL.

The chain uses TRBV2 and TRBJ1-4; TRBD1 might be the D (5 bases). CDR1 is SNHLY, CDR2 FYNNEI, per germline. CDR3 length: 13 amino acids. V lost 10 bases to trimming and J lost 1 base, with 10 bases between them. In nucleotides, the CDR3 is TGTGCCACCTGGGACGGAACTAATGAAAAACTGTTTTTT. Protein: CATWDGTNEKLFF.

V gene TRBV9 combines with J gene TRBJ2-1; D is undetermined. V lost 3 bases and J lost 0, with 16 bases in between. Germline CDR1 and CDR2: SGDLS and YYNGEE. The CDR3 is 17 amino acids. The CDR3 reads CASSALPAVYSYNEQFF. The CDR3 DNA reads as TGTGCCAGCAGCGCTCTTCCCGCAGTCTACTCCTACAATGAGCAGTTCTTC.

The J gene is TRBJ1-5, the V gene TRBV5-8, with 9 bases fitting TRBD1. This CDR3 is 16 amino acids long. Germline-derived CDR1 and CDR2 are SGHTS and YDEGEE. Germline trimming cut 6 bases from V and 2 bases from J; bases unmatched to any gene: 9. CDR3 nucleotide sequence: TGTGCCAGCAACCAACAGGGGGCGGTAGGCAATCAGCCCCAGCATTTT. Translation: CASNQQGAVGNQPQHF.

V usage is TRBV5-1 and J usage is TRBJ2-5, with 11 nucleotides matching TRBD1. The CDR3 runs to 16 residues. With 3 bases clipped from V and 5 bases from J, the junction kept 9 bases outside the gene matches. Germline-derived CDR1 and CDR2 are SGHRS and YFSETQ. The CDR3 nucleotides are TGCGCCAGCAGCTCAAGGACAGGGGGCGTAGGGGAGACCCAGTACTTC. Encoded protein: CASSSRTGGVGETQYF.

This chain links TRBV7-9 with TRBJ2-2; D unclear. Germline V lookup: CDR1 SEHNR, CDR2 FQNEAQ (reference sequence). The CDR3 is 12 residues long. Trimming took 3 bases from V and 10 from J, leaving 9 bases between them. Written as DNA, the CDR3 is TGTGCCAGCAGCTTGATAGCCACGGAGCTGTTTTTT. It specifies CASSLIATELFF.

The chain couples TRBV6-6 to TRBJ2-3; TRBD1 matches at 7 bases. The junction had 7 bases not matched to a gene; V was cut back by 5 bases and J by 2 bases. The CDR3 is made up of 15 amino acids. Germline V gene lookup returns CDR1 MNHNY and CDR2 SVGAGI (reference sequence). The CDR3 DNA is TGTGCCAGCAGTCCGACAGGGTCCATCACAGATACGCAGTATTTT. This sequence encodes CASSPTGSITDTQYF.

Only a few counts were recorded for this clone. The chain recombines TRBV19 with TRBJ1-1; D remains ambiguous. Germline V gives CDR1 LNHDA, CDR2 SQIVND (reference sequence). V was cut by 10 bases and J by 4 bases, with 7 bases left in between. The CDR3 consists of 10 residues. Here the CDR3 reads CAKRRTEAFF. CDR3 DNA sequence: TGTGCCAAGAGACGCACTGAAGCTTTCTTT. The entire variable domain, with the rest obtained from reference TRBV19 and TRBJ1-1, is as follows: DGGITQSPKYLFRKEGQNVTLSCEQNLNHDAMYWYRQDPGQGLRLIYYSQIVNDFQKGDIAEGYSVSREKKESFPLTVTSAQKNPTAFYLCAKRRTEAFFGQGTRLTVV.

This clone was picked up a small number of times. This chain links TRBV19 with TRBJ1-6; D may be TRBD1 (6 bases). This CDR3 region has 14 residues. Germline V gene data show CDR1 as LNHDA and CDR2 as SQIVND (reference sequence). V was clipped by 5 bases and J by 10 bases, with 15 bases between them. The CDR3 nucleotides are TGTGCCAGTAGTCCCAGGGGTTCCAGGTCACCCCTCCACTTT. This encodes CASSPRGSRSPLHF.

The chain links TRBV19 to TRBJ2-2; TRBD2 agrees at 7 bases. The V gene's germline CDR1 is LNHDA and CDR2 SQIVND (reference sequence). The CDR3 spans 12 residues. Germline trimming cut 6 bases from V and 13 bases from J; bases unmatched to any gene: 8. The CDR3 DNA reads TGTGCCAGTAGACAGGAGCGGGGATGGCTGTTTTTT. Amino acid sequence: CASRQERGWLFF.

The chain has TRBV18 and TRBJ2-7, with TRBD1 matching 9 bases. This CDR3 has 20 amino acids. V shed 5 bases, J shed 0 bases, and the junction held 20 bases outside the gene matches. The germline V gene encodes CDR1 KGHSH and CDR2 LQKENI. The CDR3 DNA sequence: TGTGCCAGCTCAGAGGAGTTTGGGACAGGGACATCACCCCACTCCTACGAGCAGTACTTC. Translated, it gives CASSEEFGTGTSPHSYEQYF.

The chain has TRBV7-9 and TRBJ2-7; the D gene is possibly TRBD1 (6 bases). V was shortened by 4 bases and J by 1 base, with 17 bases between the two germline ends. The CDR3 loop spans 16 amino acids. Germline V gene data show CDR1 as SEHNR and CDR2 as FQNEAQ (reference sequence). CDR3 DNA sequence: TGTGCCAGCAGCTCACATCGGGACACCTATTCCTACGAGCAGTACTTC. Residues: CASSSHRDTYSYEQYF.